These 19 T cell receptor beta chains share one sample of origin, sequenced in a study of cytomegalovirus exposure and HLA in healthy donors. The PCR ran on 60 Vbeta and 13 Jbeta primers. Here immunoSEQ multiplex PCR was the method, and the copy in TCRdb shows in-frame clones only, minus some. The table shows 120,000 or so clones, with about three quarters occurring only once. The material sequenced was PBMCs. The receptor set was obtained from a female donor in good health and CMV-seronegative.

The chain links TRBV6-5 to TRBJ2-7; the D gene is possibly TRBD1 (6 bases). The V end was cut by 6 bases, the J end by 1 base, with 16 bases between. Germline values: CDR1 MNHEY, CDR2 SVGAGI. The CDR3 runs 15 residues. CDR3 region: CASSPSRGESYEQYF. The CDR3 nucleotides are TGTGCCAGCAGCCCCTCCAGGGGAGAGTCCTACGAGCAGTACTTC.

CDR3 DNA: TGTGCCAGTAGTATAGATCCCCCGCGCGGGAGGCAGGCTGAGCAGTTCTTC. It yields the protein CASSIDPPRGRQAEQFF. V gene TRBV19 combines with J gene TRBJ2-1; TRBD2 agrees at 8 bases. V gave up 0 bases and J gave up 9 bases; unmatched junction bases: 13. Germline V gene sequence: CDR1 LNHDA, CDR2 SQIVND (reference sequence). The CDR3 sequence is 17 residues long.

CDR3 bases: TGTGCCAGTAGTCTCCGTCTCTGGGGCCTAGATGAAAAACTGTTTTTT. It encodes CASSLRLWGLDEKLFF. This chain connects TRBV19 to TRBJ1-4; D perhaps matches TRBD1 (5 bases). V lost 5 bases to trimming and J lost 6 bases, with 19 bases between them. Germline V gives CDR1 LNHDA, CDR2 SQIVND (reference sequence). This CDR3 region has 16 residues.

The V gene is TRBV2, the J gene TRBJ2-3; 9 bases are shared with TRBD2. The CDR3 covers 15 residues. Looked up from germline, CDR1 is SNHLY and CDR2 is FYNNEI. Trimming removed 5 bases from V and 2 bases from J; junction bases left unmatched: 5. The CDR3 DNA follows: TGTGCCAGCAGTACCGGGACTAGCTACACAGATACGCAGTATTTT. It codes for CASSTGTSYTDTQYF.

The rearrangement joins TRBV12-5 to TRBJ1-2; 7 bases line up with TRBD1. Trimming removed 6 bases from V and 5 bases from J; junction bases left unmatched: 12. Germline assignment: CDR1 LGHNT and CDR2 FRNRAP. CDR3 length: 15 residues. CDR3 residues: CASGLQGFPPYGYTF. In DNA form, the CDR3 reads TGTGCTAGTGGCCTACAGGGGTTCCCTCCTTATGGCTACACCTTC.

The chain uses TRBV10-3 and TRBJ2-7; TRBD1 is a possible D gene (6 bases). The V end was cut by 6 bases, the J end by 1 base, with 13 bases between. This CDR3 region has 14 residues. Per germline, CDR1 ENHRY and CDR2 SYGVKD. This CDR3 reads CAISESTGSYEQYF. DNA of the CDR3: TGTGCCATCAGCGAGAGTACAGGGTCCTACGAGCAGTACTTC.

This chain connects TRBV29-1 to TRBJ2-7, with TRBD1 identical over 9 bases. Germline V gene data show CDR1 as SQVTM and CDR2 as ANQGSEA. The CDR3 covers 15 residues. Losses at the gene ends were 2 bases for V and 2 bases for J; bases not matched to a gene: 7. The CDR3: CSVEQRDRATYEQYF. CDR3 DNA sequence: TGCAGCGTTGAACAACGGGACAGGGCGACCTACGAGCAGTACTTC.

This clone has only a few counts. This chain links TRBV27 with TRBJ1-1; 7 positions agree with TRBD1. Germline V gene lookup returns CDR1 MNHEY and CDR2 SMNVEV (reference sequence). V lost 6 bases to trimming and J lost 11 bases; unmatched junction nucleotides: 15. This CDR3 comprises 14 residues. In DNA form, the CDR3 reads TGTGCCAGCAGACCGATGACAGGGTCCTCGTTTGCTTTCTTT. Translating gives CASRPMTGSSFAFF.

The CDR3 protein is CASSLVSGGADTQYF. The CDR3 region has the DNA TGTGCCAGCAGCTTAGTGAGCGGGGGGGCAGATACGCAGTATTTT. The genes are TRBV7-9 and TRBJ2-3; 10 bases are a match to TRBD2. The trim removed 1 base at V and 4 bases at J, leaving 2 bases unmatched. The germline V gene has CDR1 SEHNR and CDR2 FQNEAQ (reference sequence). The CDR3 runs to 15 residues.

The CDR3 here is CSGARTVGTEAFF. CDR3 nucleotides: TGCAGCGGGGCCCGGACAGTTGGCACTGAAGCTTTCTTT. The rearrangement joins TRBV29-1 to TRBJ1-1; the D gene is possibly TRBD1 (6 bases). V was shortened by 7 bases and J by 4 bases, with 16 bases between the two germline ends. Germline V gives CDR1 SQVTM, CDR2 ANQGSEA. CDR3 size: 13 residues.

This clone has just one count. V usage is TRBV2 and J usage is TRBJ1-6; possibly TRBD1 for D (6 bases). Germline CDR1 reads SNHLY; CDR2 reads FYNNEI. V was trimmed by 7 bases and J by 13 bases, leaving 20 bases between them. The CDR3 contains 14 residues. The CDR3 sequence: CASTRDTALPPLHF. CDR3 in DNA: TGTGCCAGCACTAGGGACACCGCCTTACCCCCCCTCCACTTT. The whole variable domain, filled in from reference TRBV2 and TRBJ1-6, reads EPEVTQTPSHQVTQMGQEVILRCVPISNHLYFYWYRQILGQKVEFLVSFYNNEISEKSEIFDDQFSVERPDGSNFTLKIRSTKLEDSAMYFCASTRDTALPPLHFGNGTRLTVT.

This chain links TRBV29-1 with TRBJ2-7; TRBD1 matches 7 bases. In germline, CDR1 is SQVTM, CDR2 ANQGSEA. The ends lost 4 bases at V and 3 bases at J; junction bases unmatched: 9. The CDR3 loop spans 14 amino acids. CDR3 in DNA: TGCAGCGTTGCTAGGACAGGTATGATCTACGAGCAGTACTTC. It encodes CSVARTGMIYEQYF.

The rearrangement joins TRBV5-1 to TRBJ1-3, with 8 bases matching TRBD1. The CDR3 is 17 amino acids. Trimming took 4 bases from V and 3 from J; bases not matched to a gene: 12. The germline V gene has CDR1 SGHRS and CDR2 YFSETQ. The CDR3 here is CASSQTPQGAYGNTIYF. DNA for the CDR3: TGCGCCAGCAGCCAGACTCCTCAGGGGGCGTATGGAAACACCATATATTTT.

The chain links TRBV30 to TRBJ2-2, with D maybe TRBD2 (5 bases). Per the germline V gene, CDR1 is GTSNPN and CDR2 is SVGIG (reference sequence). Trimming removed 0 bases from V and 7 bases from J, with 9 bases in between. The CDR3 is 13 amino acids. The DNA for the CDR3 is TGTGCCTGGAGTGTCCGGGCGGGCGGGGAGCTGTTTTTT. It yields the protein CAWSVRAGGELFF.

This clone was observed a few times. The CDR3 sequence is CASSGSRENTQYF. The CDR3 DNA follows: TGTGCCAGCAGCGGGAGCAGGGAAAATACGCAGTATTTT. This chain links TRBV2 with TRBJ2-3; weak D call: TRBD2 (6 bases). The germline V gene encodes CDR1 SNHLY and CDR2 FYNNEI. Deletions cut 6 bases from V and 7 bases from J, with 14 bases between. This CDR3 spans 13 amino acids.

The chain is built from TRBV4-2 and TRBJ2-1; D gene ambiguous. CDR1 is LGHNA, CDR2 YNFKEQ, per germline. The CDR3 sequence is 15 residues long. The germline V and J ends were trimmed by 0 bases and 0 bases, with 6 bases remaining between them. The DNA of the CDR3 is TGTGCCAGCAGCCAAGACTGGAGCTCCTACAATGAGCAGTTCTTC. This encodes CASSQDWSSYNEQFF.

The gene calls are TRBV2 and TRBJ2-3; TRBD2 matches 10 bases. Unmatched junction bases numbered 5, after V lost 2 bases and J lost 3 bases. The V gene's germline CDR1 is SNHLY and CDR2 FYNNEI. This CDR3 is 16 amino acids long. Here the CDR3 reads CASSERASGRTDTQYF. The DNA for the CDR3 is TGTGCCAGCAGTGAACGGGCTAGCGGGAGAACAGATACGCAGTATTTT.

The chain is built from TRBV4-1 and TRBJ2-7; TRBD2 matches at 7 bases. Germline V gives CDR1 MGHRA, CDR2 YSYEKL. The J segment lost 5 bases and the V segment lost 4 bases, leaving 11 bases of the junction unmatched. The CDR3 length is 15 residues. The CDR3 nucleotides are TGCGCCAGCAGCCCAGAGGGGAGGGGCAGGGACGAGCAGTACTTC. This gives the protein CASSPEGRGRDEQYF.

This clone was seen a single time. The rearrangement links TRBV2 to TRBJ2-5, with 9 bases aligning to TRBD2. The CDR3 runs 14 residues. The ends lost 7 bases at V and 0 bases at J; junction bases unmatched: 3. Germline V gene data show CDR1 as SNHLY and CDR2 as FYNNEI. For the CDR3, the DNA is TGTGCCAGCACGCTAGCGGGGAACCAAGAGACCCAGTACTTC. Residues: CASTLAGNQETQYF.